These 31 T cell receptor beta chains came from one sample sequenced in a study of chemoradiotherapy in HPV16-positive cancers. Clones were read by immunoSEQ multiplex PCR, and TCRdb kept only the in-frame ones, dropping some. The sample contains 900 or so clones, more than 70% of which appear only once. Material: tumor tissue, obtained from a patient who underwent chemoradiotherapy. All receptors derive from a human donor with HPV-associated anogenital cancer.

The chain carries TRBV7-9 and TRBJ1-2, with D tentatively TRBD1 (5 bases). The germline V gene has CDR1 SEHNR and CDR2 FQNEAQ (reference sequence). There are 15 residues in the CDR3. V was pared by 5 bases and J by 2 bases, with 15 bases between. The CDR3 nucleotides read TGTGCCAGCAGCACCCAATTGGGGACCAACTATGGCTACACCTTC. Residues: CASSTQLGTNYGYTF.

J is TRBJ1-3 and V is TRBV25-1, with D maybe TRBD1 (5 bases). The CDR3 runs to 18 residues. Trimming took 0 bases from V and 4 from J, leaving 19 bases between them. The germline CDR1 and CDR2 sequences are MGHDK and SYGVNS. The CDR3 reads CASSEYGGKTVGGNTIYF. CDR3 DNA sequence: TGTGCCAGCAGTGAATATGGGGGGAAGACAGTCGGGGGAAACACCATATATTTT. Complete variable domain (other parts from reference TRBV25-1 and TRBJ1-3): EADIYQTPRYLVIGTGKKITLECSQTMGHDKMYWYQQDPGMELHLIHYSYGVNSTEKGDLSSESTVSRIRTEHFPLTLESARPSHTSQYLCASSEYGGKTVGGNTIYFGEGSWLTVV.

This rearrangement joins TRBV4-3 to TRBJ1-4; weak D call: TRBD1 (6 bases). V was pared by 0 bases and J by 7 bases, with 15 bases between. Per the germline V gene, CDR1 is LGHNA and CDR2 is YSLEER. This CDR3 comprises 16 residues. The CDR3 region is CASSQDWGAVGEKLFF. For the CDR3, the DNA is TGCGCCAGCAGCCAAGATTGGGGGGCTGTCGGTGAAAAACTGTTTTTT.

The chain employs TRBV5-1 and TRBJ1-1; D ambiguous. The V end lost 4 bases, the J end lost 6 bases, and 10 bases lay between the germline ends. CDR3 length: 12 amino acids. In germline, CDR1 is SGHRS, CDR2 YFSETQ. The CDR3 DNA reads TGCGCCAGCAGCGGAGGGAGACCTGAAGCTTTCTTT. It translates to CASSGGRPEAFF.

The chain joins TRBV4-1 to TRBJ1-2; TRBD1 matches 10 bases. The ends lost 2 bases at V and 6 bases at J; junction bases unmatched: 3. CDR1 is MGHRA and CDR2 is YSYEKL in the germline V gene. The CDR3 loop spans 14 amino acids. The CDR3 is CASSQQDRGDGYTF. In nucleotides, the CDR3 is TGCGCCAGCAGCCAACAGGACAGGGGGGATGGCTACACCTTC.

This clone was detected once. This chain's CDR3 is CASSLPQQNTEAFF. The CDR3 bases are TGTGCCAGCAGCTTACCACAGCAGAACACTGAAGCTTTCTTT. This chain connects TRBV5-6 to TRBJ1-1; D unresolved. Per germline, CDR1 SGHDT and CDR2 YYEEEE. The V and J ends lost 2 bases and 1 base respectively, with 9 bases between them. This CDR3 region has 14 residues.

The chain uses TRBV2 and TRBJ1-2, with D tentatively TRBD1 (5 bases). Germline V gives CDR1 SNHLY, CDR2 FYNNEI. V was pared by 8 bases and J by 6 bases, with 22 bases between. The CDR3 has 15 amino acids. CDR3 sequence: CASSGERVPPDGYTF. The CDR3 coding sequence is TGTGCCAGCTCGGGGGAAAGGGTGCCTCCTGATGGCTACACCTTC.

The V call is TRBV7-2, the J call TRBJ2-7; D not resolved. The CDR3 is made up of 15 amino acids. The germline CDR1 and CDR2 sequences are SGHTA and FQGNSA. The V and J ends lost 1 base and 2 bases respectively, with 12 bases between them. The CDR3 DNA reads as TGTGCCAGCAGCTTAGGTGTCGGAACTACCTACGAGCAGTACTTC. This encodes CASSLGVGTTYEQYF. Looking up the rest from reference TRBV7-2 and TRBJ2-7 gives the full variable domain: GAGVSQSPSNKVTEKGKDVELRCDPISGHTALYWYRQSLGQGLEFLIYFQGNSAPDKSGLPSDRFSAERTGGSVSTLTIQRTQQEDSAVYLCASSLGVGTTYEQYFGPGTRLTVT.

J is TRBJ2-2 and V is TRBV10-3, with D unresolved. There are 13 residues in the CDR3. Trimming stripped 3 bases from V and 1 base from J, with 3 bases between. From germline, CDR1 is ENHRY and CDR2 SYGVKD. CDR3 bases: TGTGCCATCAGTGAAAGGAACACCGGGGAGCTGTTTTTT. Its translation is CAISERNTGELFF.

This chain joins TRBV4-3 and TRBJ2-7; 9 bases are a match to TRBD2. Trimming removed 0 bases from V and 7 bases from J; junction bases left unmatched: 10. Germline-derived CDR1 and CDR2 are LGHNA and YSLEER. The CDR3 is 16 amino acids. CDR3 sequence reads: CASSQDPVAGVGEQYF. CDR3 DNA sequence: TGCGCCAGCAGCCAAGACCCGGTAGCGGGGGTCGGTGAGCAGTACTTC.

The V gene is TRBV6-5, the J gene TRBJ1-5; no firm D call. This CDR3 spans 14 amino acids. Germline CDR1 reads MNHEY; CDR2 reads SVGAGI. V lost 6 bases, J lost 0 bases, and 9 bases lay in between. The CDR3 is CASRNWNSNQPQHF. The CDR3 DNA reads as TGTGCCAGCAGGAACTGGAATAGCAATCAGCCCCAGCATTTT.

This chain connects TRBV6-5 to TRBJ1-2; 8 positions agree with TRBD1. J gave up 4 bases and V 7 bases, and 5 bases lay outside the gene matches. The CDR3 contains 13 residues. Germline V gives CDR1 MNHEY, CDR2 SVGAGI. The CDR3 here is CASTETGAYGYTF. The CDR3 bases are TGTGCCAGCACTGAGACAGGGGCCTATGGCTACACCTTC.

V usage is TRBV29-1 and J usage is TRBJ1-1; D unclear. Germline V lookup: CDR1 SQVTM, CDR2 ANQGSEA. This CDR3 has 12 residues. V lost 7 bases, J lost 1 base, and 10 bases lay in between. In DNA form, the CDR3 reads TGCAGCGCCGGACGGGAGAACACTGAAGCTTTCTTT. Its protein product is CSAGRENTEAFF.

The rearrangement uses TRBV18 and TRBJ2-5; D is undetermined. V lost 3 bases and J 5 bases, leaving 13 bases between the germline ends. The germline V gene has CDR1 KGHSH and CDR2 LQKENI. The CDR3 length is 14 residues. CDR3 sequence: CASSPVLRSETQYF. For the CDR3, the DNA is TGTGCCAGCTCACCTGTGCTCCGGTCGGAGACCCAGTACTTC.

The CDR3 reads CASSEKPAGNQPQHF. Here the CDR3 DNA reads TGTGCCAGCAGTGAGAAACCGGCTGGGAATCAGCCCCAGCATTTT. This chain uses TRBV6-1 with TRBJ1-5; D is ambiguous. CDR1 is MNHNS, CDR2 SASEGT, per germline. The CDR3 runs 15 residues. V was clipped by 3 bases and J by 4 bases, with 13 bases between them.

The V call is TRBV10-3, the J call TRBJ1-6; a weak D match, TRBD1 (5 bases). Germline lookup yields CDR1 ENHRY and CDR2 SYGVKD. Deletions cut 4 bases from V and 6 bases from J, with 10 bases between. CDR3 size: 14 residues. CDR3 amino acids: CAISGGTFNSPLHF. The CDR3 region has the DNA TGTGCCATCAGTGGGGGGACTTTTAATTCACCCCTCCACTTT.

J is TRBJ2-7 and V is TRBV5-4; tentatively, D is TRBD1 or TRBD2 (5 bases each). V dropped 4 bases and J dropped 2 bases, with 19 bases sitting between them. The CDR3 has 16 residues. Germline V gene sequence: CDR1 SGHNT, CDR2 YYREEE (reference sequence). CDR3 DNA: TGTGCCAGCAGCCTGTACGGGACGGGAAAAACCTACGAGCAGTACTTC. Encoded protein: CASSLYGTGKTYEQYF.

This chain joins TRBV6-1 and TRBJ1-6, with D uncertain. The length of the CDR3 is 15 residues. Germline V gene lookup returns CDR1 MNHNS and CDR2 SASEGT. Trimming took off 2 bases at V and 7 bases at J, with 12 bases between the two ends. The CDR3 loop reads CASSERWGVNSPLHF. The CDR3 nucleotides read TGTGCCAGCAGTGAACGGTGGGGAGTAAATTCACCCCTCCACTTT.

CDR3 in amino acids: CASSIDLGQGEQYF. In nucleotides, the CDR3 is TGTGCCAGTAGTATAGATCTTGGGCAGGGCGAGCAGTACTTC. The chain recombines TRBV19 with TRBJ2-7, with D perhaps matching TRBD1 (5 bases). Germline V gene data show CDR1 as LNHDA and CDR2 as SQIVND (reference sequence). The CDR3 contains 14 residues. V dropped 0 bases and J dropped 6 bases, with 12 bases sitting between them.

The rearrangement links TRBV7-6 to TRBJ1-2, with 12 bases identical to TRBD1. J lost 7 bases, V lost 4 bases, and 10 bases had no gene match. Germline lookup yields CDR1 SGHVS and CDR2 FNYEAQ. This CDR3 has 16 amino acids. The CDR3 nucleotides read TGTGCCAGCAGCTACGGGGACAGGGGGCAGCAGGGTGGCTACACCTTC. As protein: CASSYGDRGQQGGYTF.

The chain links TRBV6-4 to TRBJ1-1, with D possibly matching TRBD1 (6 bases). Germline V CDR1 and CDR2: MRHNA, SNTAGT. Between the trimmed V and J ends, which lost 8 bases and 1 base, there was a span of 17 bases. The CDR3 consists of 15 residues. The CDR3 DNA reads as TGTGCCAGCCGGAGACGGGACACACGGAACACTGAAGCTTTCTTT. Translation: CASRRRDTRNTEAFF.

This chain connects TRBV4-1 to TRBJ1-3; no clear D gene. In germline, CDR1 is MGHRA, CDR2 YSYEKL. V shed 3 bases and J shed 0 bases, with 9 bases lying between them. The CDR3 consists of 15 residues. The CDR3 DNA reads TGCGCCAGCAGCCACCTAGACTACTCTGGAAACACCATATATTTT. This encodes CASSHLDYSGNTIYF.

The chain couples TRBV6-4 to TRBJ2-1; the D call may be TRBD1 or TRBD2 (6 bases each). V dropped 3 bases and J dropped 7 bases, with 16 bases sitting between them. The CDR3 extends over 15 amino acids. Germline lookup yields CDR1 MRHNA and CDR2 SNTAGT. CDR3 sequence reads: CASSEEGDSTNEQFF. DNA for the CDR3: TGTGCCAGCAGTGAGGAGGGGGACTCGACTAATGAGCAGTTCTTC.

The chain joins TRBV14 to TRBJ2-4, with a weak D call TRBD2 (5 bases). Germline CDR1 reads SGHDN; CDR2 reads FVKESK. V shed 3 bases and J shed 6 bases, with 12 bases lying between them. This CDR3 region has 14 residues. The CDR3 protein is CASSHDGERNIQYF. The CDR3 coding sequence is TGTGCCAGCAGCCATGACGGGGAAAGAAACATTCAGTACTTC. The whole variable domain, filled in from reference TRBV14 and TRBJ2-4, reads EAGVTQFPSHSVIEKGQTVTLRCDPISGHDNLYWYRRVMGKEIKFLLHFVKESKQDESGMPNNRFLAERTGGTYSTLKVQPAELEDSGVYFCASSHDGERNIQYFGAGTRLSVL.

V gene TRBV5-1 combines with J gene TRBJ1-1, with 8 bases lining up with TRBD1. J was trimmed by 5 bases and V by 0 bases; bases with no gene match: 9. CDR3 size: 16 residues. Germline CDR1 SGHRS, CDR2 YFSETQ. CDR3 DNA sequence: TGCGCCAGCAGCTTGGGGAATGCAGGGGGCTGGACTGAAGCTTTCTTT. Amino acid sequence: CASSLGNAGGWTEAFF. The full variable domain, with the rest looked up from reference TRBV5-1 and TRBJ1-1, is KAGVTQTPRYLIKTRGQQVTLSCSPISGHRSVSWYQQTPGQGLQFLFEYFSETQRNKGNFPGRFSGRQFSNSRSEMNVSTLELGDSALYLCASSLGNAGGWTEAFFGQGTRLTVV.

The chain uses TRBV29-1 and TRBJ1-1; 10 bases map to TRBD1. Looked up from germline, CDR1 is SQVTM and CDR2 is ANQGSEA. Trimming removed 7 bases from V and 3 bases from J; junction bases left unmatched: 5. The CDR3 is 13 residues long. In DNA form, the CDR3 reads TGCAGCGGAGGACAGGGGGGATACACTGAAGCTTTCTTT. It codes for CSGGQGGYTEAFF.

V usage is TRBV5-5 and J usage is TRBJ1-2; D ambiguous. The CDR3 sequence is 13 residues long. The V end was cut by 0 bases, the J end by 2 bases, with 5 bases between. Germline V gives CDR1 SGHKS, CDR2 YYEKEE (reference sequence). The CDR3 sequence is CASSLVVNYGYTF. For the CDR3, the DNA is TGTGCCAGCAGCTTGGTGGTCAACTATGGCTACACCTTC.

This clone has more than one count but fewer than ten. The V and J genes are TRBV9 and TRBJ1-2; D not resolved. Per the germline V gene, CDR1 is SGDLS and CDR2 is YYNGEE. Between the trimmed V and J ends, which lost 4 bases and 0 bases, there was a span of 13 bases. The CDR3 runs to 15 residues. The CDR3 reads CASSPSPVPNYGYTF. The CDR3 DNA sequence: TGTGCCAGCAGCCCCTCCCCTGTGCCTAACTATGGCTACACCTTC.

The V call is TRBV6-5, the J call TRBJ2-5; weak D call: TRBD1 (6 bases). The length of the CDR3 is 13 residues. CDR1 is MNHEY and CDR2 is SVGAGI in the germline V gene. Between the trimmed V and J ends, which lost 5 bases and 5 bases, there was a span of 12 bases. CDR3 coding DNA: TGTGCCAGCAGTAAGACAGGTTTGGAGACCCAGTACTTC. It translates to CASSKTGLETQYF.

The chain has TRBV10-3 and TRBJ2-5; 11 bases fit TRBD1. The CDR3 is 15 amino acids. The V gene's germline CDR1 is ENHRY and CDR2 SYGVKD. Unmatched junction bases numbered 5, after V lost 4 bases and J lost 4 bases. This CDR3 reads CAISGTGGEGETQYF. CDR3 nucleotide sequence: TGTGCCATCAGTGGGACAGGGGGCGAGGGAGAGACCCAGTACTTC.

V is TRBV7-8 and J is TRBJ1-5; 8 bases line up with TRBD1. The CDR3 runs to 15 residues. In germline, CDR1 is SGHVS, CDR2 FQNEAQ. V shed 4 bases, J shed 7 bases, and the junction held 9 bases outside the gene matches. The CDR3 DNA is TGTGCCAGCAGCTCAACGAACAGGGGGACACAGCCCCAGCATTTT. Its protein is CASSSTNRGTQPQHF. The full variable domain, rest sourced from reference TRBV7-8 and TRBJ1-5, is GAGVSQSPRYKVAKRGQDVALRCDPISGHVSLFWYQQALGQGPEFLTYFQNEAQLDKSGLPSDRFFAERPEGSVSTLKIQRTQQEDSAVYLCASSSTNRGTQPQHFGDGTRLSIL.